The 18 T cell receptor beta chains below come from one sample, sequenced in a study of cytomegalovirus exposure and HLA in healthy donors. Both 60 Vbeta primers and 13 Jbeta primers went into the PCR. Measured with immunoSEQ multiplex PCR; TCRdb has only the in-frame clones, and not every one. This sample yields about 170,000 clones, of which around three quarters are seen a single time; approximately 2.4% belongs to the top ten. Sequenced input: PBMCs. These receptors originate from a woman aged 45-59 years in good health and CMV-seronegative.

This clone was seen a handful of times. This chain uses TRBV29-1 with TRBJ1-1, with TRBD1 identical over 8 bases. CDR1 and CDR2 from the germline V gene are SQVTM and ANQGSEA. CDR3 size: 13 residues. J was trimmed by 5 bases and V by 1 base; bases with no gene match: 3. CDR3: CSVEGTGRTEAFF. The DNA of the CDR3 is TGCAGCGTTGAAGGGACAGGGCGAACTGAAGCTTTCTTT.

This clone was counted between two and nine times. The DNA for the CDR3 is TGTGCCAGCAGCTTAGGCGGCGGCCAAGAGACCCAGTACTTC. Amino acids: CASSLGGGQETQYF. V and J are TRBV13 and TRBJ2-5; D is unclear. The CDR3 length is 14 residues. Germline V lookup: CDR1 PRHDT, CDR2 FYEKMQ (reference sequence). Trimming removed 0 bases at V and 1 base at J, with 6 bases between.

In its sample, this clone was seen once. CDR3: CAWSWGGRRTEAFF. The CDR3 DNA sequence: TGTGCCTGGAGTTGGGGGGGGCGTCGAACTGAAGCTTTCTTT. The chain is built from TRBV30 and TRBJ1-1, with D tentatively TRBD1 (6 bases). Germline CDR1 GTSNPN, CDR2 SVGIG (reference sequence). This CDR3 spans 14 amino acids. V lost 2 bases and J 5 bases, leaving 15 bases between the germline ends.

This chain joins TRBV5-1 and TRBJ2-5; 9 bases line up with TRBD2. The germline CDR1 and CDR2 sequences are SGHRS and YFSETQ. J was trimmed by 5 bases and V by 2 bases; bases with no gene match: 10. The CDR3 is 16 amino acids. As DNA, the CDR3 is TGCGCCAGCAGCTTCCTCGGACTAGCGCAGCAGGAGACCCAGTACTTC. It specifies CASSFLGLAQQETQYF.

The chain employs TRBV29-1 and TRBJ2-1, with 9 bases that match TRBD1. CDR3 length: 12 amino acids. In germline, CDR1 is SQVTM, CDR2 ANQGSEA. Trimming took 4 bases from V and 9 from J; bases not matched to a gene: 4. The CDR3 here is CSVGTGVGEQFF. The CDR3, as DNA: TGCAGCGTTGGGACAGGGGTAGGTGAGCAGTTCTTC.

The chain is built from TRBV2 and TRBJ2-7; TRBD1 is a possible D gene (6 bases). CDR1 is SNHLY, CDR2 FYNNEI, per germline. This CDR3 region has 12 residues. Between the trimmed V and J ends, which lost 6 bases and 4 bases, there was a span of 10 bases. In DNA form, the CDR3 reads TGTGCCAGCAGCGATACAGGGTACGAGCAGTACTTC. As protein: CASSDTGYEQYF.

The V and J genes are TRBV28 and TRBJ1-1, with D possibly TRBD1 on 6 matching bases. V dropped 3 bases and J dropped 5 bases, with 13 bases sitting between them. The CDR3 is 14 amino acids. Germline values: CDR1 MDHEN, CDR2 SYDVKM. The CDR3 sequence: CASSLGGQMTEAFF. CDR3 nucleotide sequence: TGTGCCAGCAGTTTGGGTGGACAGATGACTGAAGCTTTCTTT.

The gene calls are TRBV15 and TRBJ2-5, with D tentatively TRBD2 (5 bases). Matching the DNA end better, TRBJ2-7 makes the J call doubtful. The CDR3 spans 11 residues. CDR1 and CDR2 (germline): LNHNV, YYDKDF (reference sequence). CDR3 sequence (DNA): TGTGCCACCAGCGGAGGCTACGAGCAGTACTTC. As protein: CATSGGYEQYF.

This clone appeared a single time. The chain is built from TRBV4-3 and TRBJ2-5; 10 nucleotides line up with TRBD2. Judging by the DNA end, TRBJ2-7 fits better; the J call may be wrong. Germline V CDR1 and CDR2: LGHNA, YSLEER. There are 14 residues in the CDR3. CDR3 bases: TGCGCCAGCAGCCCTAGCGGGAGAGCCTACGAGCAGTACTTC. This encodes CASSPSGRAYEQYF.

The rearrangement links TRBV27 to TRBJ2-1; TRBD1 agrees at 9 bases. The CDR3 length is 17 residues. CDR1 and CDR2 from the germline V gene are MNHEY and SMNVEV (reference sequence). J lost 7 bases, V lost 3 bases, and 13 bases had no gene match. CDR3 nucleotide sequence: TGTGCCAGCAGTTTCTTGACACCGGGACAGGGCGGTAATGAGCAGTTCTTC. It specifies CASSFLTPGQGGNEQFF.

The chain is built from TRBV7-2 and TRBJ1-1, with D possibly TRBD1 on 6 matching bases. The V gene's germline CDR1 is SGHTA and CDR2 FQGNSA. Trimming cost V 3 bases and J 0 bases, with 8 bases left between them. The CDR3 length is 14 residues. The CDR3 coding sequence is TGTGCCAGCAGCTTGTCAGGGGTGAACACTGAAGCTTTCTTT. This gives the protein CASSLSGVNTEAFF.

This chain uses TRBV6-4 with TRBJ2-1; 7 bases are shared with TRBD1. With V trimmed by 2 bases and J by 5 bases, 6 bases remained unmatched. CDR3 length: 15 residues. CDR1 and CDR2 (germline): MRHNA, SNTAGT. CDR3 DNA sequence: TGTGCCAGCAGTGACGAACAGGGGACCCACAATGAGCAGTTCTTC. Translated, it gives CASSDEQGTHNEQFF.

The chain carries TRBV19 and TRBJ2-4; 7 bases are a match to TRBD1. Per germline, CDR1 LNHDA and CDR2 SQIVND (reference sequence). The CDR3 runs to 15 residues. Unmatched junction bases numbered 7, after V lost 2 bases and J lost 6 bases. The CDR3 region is CASSIYSRGRNIQYF. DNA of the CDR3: TGTGCCAGTAGTATATACTCCAGGGGGAGAAACATTCAGTACTTC.

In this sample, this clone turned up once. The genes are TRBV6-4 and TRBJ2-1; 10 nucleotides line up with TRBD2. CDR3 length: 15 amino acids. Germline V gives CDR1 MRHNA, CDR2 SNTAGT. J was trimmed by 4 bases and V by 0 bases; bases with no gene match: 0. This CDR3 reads CASSDSAGGYNEQFF. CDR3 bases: TGTGCCAGCAGTGACTCAGCGGGGGGGTACAATGAGCAGTTCTTC.

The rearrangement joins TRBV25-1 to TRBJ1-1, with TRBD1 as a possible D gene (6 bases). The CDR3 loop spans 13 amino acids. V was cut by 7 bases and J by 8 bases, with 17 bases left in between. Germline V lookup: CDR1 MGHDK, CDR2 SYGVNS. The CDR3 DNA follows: TGTGCCAGCATAGCGGGGGCGACGCAGGAAGCTTTCTTT. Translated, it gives CASIAGATQEAFF.

The CDR3 region has the DNA TGTGCCAGCAGTGAATTATCCAGCACCGGGGAGCTGTTTTTT. This translates into CASSELSSTGELFF. The rearrangement joins TRBV6-1 to TRBJ2-2; D is unclear. Per germline, CDR1 MNHNS and CDR2 SASEGT. Trimming shortened V by 2 bases and J by 4 bases, and 8 bases separated the two germline ends. The CDR3 is 14 amino acids.

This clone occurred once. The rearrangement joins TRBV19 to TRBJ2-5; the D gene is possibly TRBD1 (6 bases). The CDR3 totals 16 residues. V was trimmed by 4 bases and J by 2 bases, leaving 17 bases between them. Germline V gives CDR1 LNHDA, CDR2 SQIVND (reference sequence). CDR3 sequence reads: CASSKTTGRSQETQYF. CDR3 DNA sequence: TGTGCCAGTAGTAAGACCACAGGGCGGTCTCAAGAGACCCAGTACTTC.

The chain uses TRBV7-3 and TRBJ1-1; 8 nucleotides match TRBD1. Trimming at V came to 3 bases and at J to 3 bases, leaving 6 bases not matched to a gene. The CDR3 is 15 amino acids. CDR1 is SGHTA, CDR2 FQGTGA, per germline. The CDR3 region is CASSLSPGQDTEAFF. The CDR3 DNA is TGTGCCAGCAGCTTGAGCCCGGGACAGGACACTGAAGCTTTCTTT.